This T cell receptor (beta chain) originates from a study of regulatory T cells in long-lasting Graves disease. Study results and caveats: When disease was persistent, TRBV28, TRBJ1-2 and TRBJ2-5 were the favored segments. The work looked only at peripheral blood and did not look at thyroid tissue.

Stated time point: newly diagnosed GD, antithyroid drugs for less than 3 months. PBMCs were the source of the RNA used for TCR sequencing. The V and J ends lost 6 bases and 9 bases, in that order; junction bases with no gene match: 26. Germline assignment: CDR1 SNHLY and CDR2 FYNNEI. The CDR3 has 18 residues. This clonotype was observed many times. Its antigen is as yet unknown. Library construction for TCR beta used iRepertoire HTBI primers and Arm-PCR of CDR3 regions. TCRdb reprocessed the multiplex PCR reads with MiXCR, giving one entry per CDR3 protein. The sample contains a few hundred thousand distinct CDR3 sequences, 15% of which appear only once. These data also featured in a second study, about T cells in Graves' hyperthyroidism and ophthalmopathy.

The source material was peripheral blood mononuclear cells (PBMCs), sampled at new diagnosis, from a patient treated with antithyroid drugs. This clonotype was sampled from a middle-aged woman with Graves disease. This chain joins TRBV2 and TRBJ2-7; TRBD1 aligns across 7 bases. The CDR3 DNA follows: TGTGCCAGCAGCGCCAGGACAGGACTTTCGCTTTTGTGGGTCGTGCAGTACTTC. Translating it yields CASSARTGLSLLWVVQYF.